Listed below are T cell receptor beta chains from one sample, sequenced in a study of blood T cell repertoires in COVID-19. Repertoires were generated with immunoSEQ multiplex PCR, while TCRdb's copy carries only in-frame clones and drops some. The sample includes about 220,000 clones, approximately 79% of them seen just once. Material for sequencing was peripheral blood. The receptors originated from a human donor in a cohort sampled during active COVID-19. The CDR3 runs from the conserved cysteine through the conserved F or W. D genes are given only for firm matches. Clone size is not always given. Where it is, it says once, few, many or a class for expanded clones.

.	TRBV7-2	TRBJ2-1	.	CASSLAGVGGQFF
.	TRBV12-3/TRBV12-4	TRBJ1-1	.	CASSPGQTTEAFF
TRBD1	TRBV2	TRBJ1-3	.	CASSELRTGDSGNTIYF
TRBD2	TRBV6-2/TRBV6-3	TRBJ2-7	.	CASSYTWTSGRQYEQYF
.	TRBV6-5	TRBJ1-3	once	CASSYSRSGSGNTIYF
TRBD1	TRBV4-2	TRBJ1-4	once	CASSHGGTGGFGTNEKLFF
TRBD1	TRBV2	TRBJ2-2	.	CASKKGAEVGELFF
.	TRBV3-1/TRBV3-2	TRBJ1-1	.	CASSQDLGGVNTEAFF
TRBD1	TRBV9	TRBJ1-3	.	CASSVGGQARNTIYF
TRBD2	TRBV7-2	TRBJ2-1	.	CASSLTGTSGRSRYNEQFF
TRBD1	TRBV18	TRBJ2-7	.	CASSPDKDRVVYEQYF
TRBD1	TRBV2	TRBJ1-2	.	CASSSTGTGYGYTF
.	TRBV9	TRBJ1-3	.	CASSVVAFRGPGNTIYF
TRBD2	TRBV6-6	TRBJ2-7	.	CASSYSPTSGGEEQYF
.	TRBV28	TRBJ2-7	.	CASSPLVFEQYF
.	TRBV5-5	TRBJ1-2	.	CASSLGLGANYGYTF
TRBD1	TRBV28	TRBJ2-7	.	CASSGLRDSSYEQYF
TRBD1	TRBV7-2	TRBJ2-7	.	CASSFGGQTYEQYF
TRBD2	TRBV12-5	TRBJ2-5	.	CASALQGTLAGIQETQYF
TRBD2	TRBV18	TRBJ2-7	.	CASSVAGVGDEQYF
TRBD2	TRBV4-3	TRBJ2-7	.	CASSQDAAGVYEQYF
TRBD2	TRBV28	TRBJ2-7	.	CASSPPGGTHEQYF
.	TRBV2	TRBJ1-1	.	CASRSRTGKEAFF
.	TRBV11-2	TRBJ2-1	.	CASSLDGWGAYNEQFF
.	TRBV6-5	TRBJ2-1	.	CASSYLQGTEQFF
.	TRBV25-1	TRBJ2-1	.	CASSEGGGFSYNEQFF
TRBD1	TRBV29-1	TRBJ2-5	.	CSVRDRGQETQYF
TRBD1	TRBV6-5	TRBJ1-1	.	CASRDRGRMNTEAFF
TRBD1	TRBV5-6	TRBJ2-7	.	CASSPGQGLRLIYEQYF
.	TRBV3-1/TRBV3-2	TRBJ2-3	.	CASRASEVPDTQYF
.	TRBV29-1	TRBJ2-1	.	CSARRELRYNEQFF
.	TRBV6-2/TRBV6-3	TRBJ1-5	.	CASSLSGYSNQPQHF
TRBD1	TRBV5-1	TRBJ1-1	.	CASSLGQGASNTEAFF
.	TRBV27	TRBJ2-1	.	CASSLLGAYSYNEQFF
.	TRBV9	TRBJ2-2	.	CASSVGVSVAGELFF
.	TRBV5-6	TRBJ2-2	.	CASSFRRNTGELFF
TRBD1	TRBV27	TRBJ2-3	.	CASRSGGDTQYF